The 18 T cell receptor beta chains given below trace back to one sample, sequenced in a study of blood T cell repertoires in COVID-19. Only in-frame clones appear in the TCRdb table, and some are missing; sequencing was by immunoSEQ multiplex PCR. The table records 200,000 to 250,000 clones, 65% to 90% of them present only once. Sequencing was performed on PBMCs or T cells enriched from blood (not recorded which). Receptors originate from a man aged 40-55 years who had recovered from COVID-19.

V usage is TRBV25-1 and J usage is TRBJ1-5, with a possible D match to TRBD1 (5 bases). The CDR3 has 14 amino acids. Germline CDR1 and CDR2: MGHDK and SYGVNS. The ends were cut back, 5 bases at V and 2 bases at J, with 10 bases in the middle. CDR3 region: CASSLGGGNQPQHF. CDR3 bases: TGTGCCAGCAGTTTGGGGGGGGGCAATCAGCCCCAGCATTTT.

V and J are TRBV9 and TRBJ1-3, with D maybe TRBD1 (6 bases). Germline-derived CDR1 and CDR2 are SGDLS and YYNGEE. CDR3 length: 13 amino acids. The V end lost 4 bases, the J end lost 3 bases, and 8 bases lay between the germline ends. CDR3 DNA sequence: TGTGCCAGCAGCCCGACAGGTGGAAACACCATATATTTT. It translates to CASSPTGGNTIYF.

V and J are TRBV3-1 (or the pseudogene TRBV3-2) and TRBJ2-1, with 8 bases identical to TRBD2. Losses at the gene ends were 2 bases for V and 6 bases for J; bases not matched to a gene: 6. The CDR3 sequence is 15 residues long. From germline, CDR1 is LGHDT and CDR2 YNNKEL (reference sequence). This chain's CDR3 is CASSQIGSGGNEQFF. The CDR3 nucleotides read TGTGCCAGCAGCCAAATCGGCAGCGGGGGCAATGAGCAGTTCTTC.

V and J are TRBV7-3 and TRBJ1-1; D might be TRBD1 (6 bases). The V end was cut by 5 bases, the J end by 5 bases, with 21 bases between. The germline V gene has CDR1 SGHTA and CDR2 FQGTGA. The CDR3 is 16 residues long. The CDR3 reads CASSPYLSGAETEAFF. Here the CDR3 DNA reads TGTGCCAGCAGCCCCTATTTGTCAGGGGCCGAAACTGAAGCTTTCTTT.

The chain recombines TRBV4-2 with TRBJ2-1; TRBD2 matches 10 bases. The CDR3 spans 17 residues. J lost 5 bases, V lost 3 bases, and 10 bases had no gene match. CDR1 is LGHNA, CDR2 YNFKEQ, per germline. CDR3 protein: CASSQAGTSDRNNEQFF. CDR3 bases: TGTGCCAGCAGCCAGGCCGGGACTAGCGATAGAAACAATGAGCAGTTCTTC.

This clone was seen a single time. The CDR3 DNA is TGTGCCAGCAAAGGGGGGGCGGAGGACTATGGCTACACCTTC. It codes for CASKGGAEDYGYTF. The rearrangement links TRBV28 to TRBJ1-2; maybe TRBD1 (6 bases). This CDR3 region has 14 residues. The germline CDR1 and CDR2 sequences are MDHEN and SYDVKM. Trimming left V 7 bases short and J 3 bases short, with 15 bases between.

The chain links TRBV5-5 to TRBJ2-1, with D uncertain. Germline-derived CDR1 and CDR2 are SGHKS and YYEKEE (reference sequence). The CDR3 covers 12 residues. Trimming shortened V by 2 bases and J by 5 bases, and 5 bases separated the two germline ends. The CDR3 DNA reads TGTGCCAGCAGCTTCCTACACAATGAGCAGTTCTTC. Residues: CASSFLHNEQFF.

This clone was counted once. The V and J genes are TRBV4-2 and TRBJ1-2, with D tentatively TRBD1 (5 bases). The CDR3 runs to 12 residues. From germline, CDR1 is LGHNA and CDR2 YNFKEQ. The V gene lost 4 bases and the J gene lost 6 bases, with 9 bases spanning the gap. The CDR3 sequence: CASSRLQDGYTF. Here the CDR3 DNA reads TGTGCCAGCAGCCGCCTACAGGATGGCTACACCTTC.

The chain recombines TRBV29-1 with TRBJ2-1; 10 bases agree with TRBD1. The CDR3 sequence is 18 residues long. CDR1 is SQVTM and CDR2 is ANQGSEA in the germline V gene. Trimming took 2 bases from V and 6 from J; bases not matched to a gene: 16. The CDR3 spells CSVETGAYGTGVGNEQFF. The CDR3 nucleotides read TGCAGCGTTGAAACGGGTGCGTACGGGACAGGGGTCGGCAATGAGCAGTTCTTC.

The rearrangement uses TRBV5-8 and TRBJ2-1; TRBD2 matches at 10 bases. Germline V gene lookup returns CDR1 SGHTS and CDR2 YDEGEE. V shed 3 bases and J 7 bases; nucleotides not matched to a gene: 10. The CDR3 is 16 residues long. The CDR3 nucleotides are TGTGCCAGCAGCTATGACATAGCGGGAGGCTATAATGAGCAGTTCTTC. The encoded protein is CASSYDIAGGYNEQFF.

This chain joins TRBV9 and TRBJ2-5; the match to TRBD1 covers 8 bases. V shed 0 bases, J shed 5 bases, and the junction held 12 bases outside the gene matches. CDR1 is SGDLS, CDR2 YYNGEE, per germline. The CDR3 spans 17 residues. Here the CDR3 reads CASSVASGQGAQETQYF. The CDR3 DNA reads TGTGCCAGCAGCGTAGCATCCGGGCAGGGGGCCCAGGAGACCCAGTACTTC.

This sequence joins TRBV28 and TRBJ1-2; tentatively, D is TRBD1 (5 bases). CDR1 is MDHEN, CDR2 SYDVKM, per germline. The CDR3 has 12 residues. Trimming cost V 6 bases and J 8 bases, with 13 bases left between them. The CDR3: CASSLGRGGYTF. The CDR3 region has the DNA TGTGCCAGCAGCCTAGGAAGGGGCGGCTACACCTTC.

The CDR3 bases are TGTGCCAGCAGCTTGGGGGACAGGGCCACTGGAAACACCATATATTTT. This gives the protein CASSLGDRATGNTIYF. The chain joins TRBV7-6 to TRBJ1-3, with TRBD1 identical over 9 bases. The CDR3 has 16 residues. J lost 2 bases, V lost 3 bases, and 5 bases had no gene match. Germline assignment: CDR1 SGHVS and CDR2 FNYEAQ.

The chain joins TRBV16 to TRBJ1-5; 8 bases fit TRBD1. Trimming at V came to 2 bases and at J to 4 bases, leaving 7 bases not matched to a gene. The CDR3 has 16 amino acids. Germline V gene data show CDR1 as KGHSY and CDR2 as FQNENV. The CDR3 nucleotides are TGTGCCAGCAGCCAAGCGGACAGGGACTTTAATCAGCCCCAGCATTTT. Translation gives CASSQADRDFNQPQHF.

The V and J genes are TRBV9 and TRBJ2-3; perhaps TRBD2 as D (5 bases). Germline V CDR1 and CDR2: SGDLS, YYNGEE. With 3 bases removed from V and 2 bases from J, the gap between germline ends came to 13 bases. The CDR3 is 15 residues long. The CDR3 coding sequence is TGTGCCAGCAGCGCGAGAACTAGTGACACAGATACGCAGTATTTT. Protein product: CASSARTSDTDTQYF.

V gene TRBV9 combines with J gene TRBJ2-7; the D gene is possibly TRBD1 (6 bases). Germline loops: CDR1 SGDLS, CDR2 YYNGEE. The CDR3 spans 14 residues. The V end lost 4 bases, the J end lost 1 base, and 12 bases lay between the germline ends. Here the CDR3 DNA reads TGTGCCAGCAGCACCATGGACAGATCCTACGAGCAGTACTTC. It encodes CASSTMDRSYEQYF.

The chain is built from TRBV4-3 and TRBJ2-5, with TRBD1 matching 12 bases. J gave up 4 bases and V 0 bases, and 9 bases lay outside the gene matches. Germline V gene sequence: CDR1 LGHNA, CDR2 YSLEER. The CDR3 is made up of 18 amino acids. CDR3 amino acids: CASSQDPPGQGALETQYF. As DNA, the CDR3 is TGCGCCAGCAGCCAAGATCCGCCGGGACAGGGGGCTTTAGAGACCCAGTACTTC.

This chain connects TRBV13 to TRBJ2-3, with TRBD2 as a possible D gene (6 bases). The CDR3 length is 13 residues. Trimming stripped 5 bases from V and 5 bases from J, with 11 bases between. The germline V gene has CDR1 PRHDT and CDR2 FYEKMQ (reference sequence). In nucleotides, the CDR3 is TGTGCCAGCAGCCGGGGGTCGGGAGATACGCAGTATTTT. Encoded protein: CASSRGSGDTQYF.